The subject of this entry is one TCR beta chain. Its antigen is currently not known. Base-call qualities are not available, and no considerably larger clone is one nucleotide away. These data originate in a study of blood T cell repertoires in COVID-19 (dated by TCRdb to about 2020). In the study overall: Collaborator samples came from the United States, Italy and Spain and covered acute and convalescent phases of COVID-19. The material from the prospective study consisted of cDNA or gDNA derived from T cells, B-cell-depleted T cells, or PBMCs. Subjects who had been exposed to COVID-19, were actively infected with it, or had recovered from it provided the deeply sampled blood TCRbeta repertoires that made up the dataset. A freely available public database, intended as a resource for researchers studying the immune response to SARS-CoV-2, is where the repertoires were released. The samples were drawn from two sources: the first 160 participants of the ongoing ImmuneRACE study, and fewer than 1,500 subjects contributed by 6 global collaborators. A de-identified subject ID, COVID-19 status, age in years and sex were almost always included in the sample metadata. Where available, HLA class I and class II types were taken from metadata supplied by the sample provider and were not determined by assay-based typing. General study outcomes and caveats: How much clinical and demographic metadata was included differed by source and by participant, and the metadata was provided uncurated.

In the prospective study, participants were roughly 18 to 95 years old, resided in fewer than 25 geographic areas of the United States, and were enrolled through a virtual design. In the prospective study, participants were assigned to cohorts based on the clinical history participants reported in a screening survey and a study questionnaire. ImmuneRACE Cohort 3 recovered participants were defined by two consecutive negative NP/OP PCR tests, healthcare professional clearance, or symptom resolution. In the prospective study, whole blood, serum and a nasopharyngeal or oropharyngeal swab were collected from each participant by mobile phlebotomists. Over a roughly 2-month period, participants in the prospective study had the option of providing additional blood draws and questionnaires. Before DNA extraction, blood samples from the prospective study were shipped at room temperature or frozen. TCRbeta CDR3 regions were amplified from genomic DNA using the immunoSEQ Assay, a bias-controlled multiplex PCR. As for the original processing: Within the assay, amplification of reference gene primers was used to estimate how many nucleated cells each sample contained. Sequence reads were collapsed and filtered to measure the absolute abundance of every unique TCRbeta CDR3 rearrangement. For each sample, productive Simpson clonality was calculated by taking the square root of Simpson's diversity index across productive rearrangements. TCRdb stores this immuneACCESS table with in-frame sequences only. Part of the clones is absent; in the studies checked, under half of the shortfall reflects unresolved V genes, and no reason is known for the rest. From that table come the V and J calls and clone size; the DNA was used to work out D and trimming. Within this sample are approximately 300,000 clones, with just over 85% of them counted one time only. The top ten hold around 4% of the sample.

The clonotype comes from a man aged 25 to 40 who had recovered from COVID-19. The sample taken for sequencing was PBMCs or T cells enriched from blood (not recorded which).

The DNA reads TGTGCCAGTAGTATAGCCACGGGTTCTCAGCCCCAGCATTTT. This yields the protein CASSIATGSQPQHF. The sequence joins TRBV19 to TRBJ1-5; the D gene remains uncertain. There are 14 amino acids in the CDR3, from cysteine to phenylalanine inclusive. Only CDR3 DNA is held: 42 bases, read in frame from base 1. The germline V gene (reference sequence) sets CDR1 to LNHDA and CDR2 to SQIVND. Deletion took 1 base off V and 6 bases off J, with a span of 10 bases between the germline ends. Here the CDR3 is joined to the reference TRBV19 and TRBJ1-5 genes, and the full variable domain is: DGGITQSPKYLFRKEGQNVTLSCEQNLNHDAMYWYRQDPGQGLRLIYYSQIVNDFQKGDIAEGYSVSREKKESFPLTVTSAQKNPTAFYLCASSIATGSQPQHFGDGTRLSIL.